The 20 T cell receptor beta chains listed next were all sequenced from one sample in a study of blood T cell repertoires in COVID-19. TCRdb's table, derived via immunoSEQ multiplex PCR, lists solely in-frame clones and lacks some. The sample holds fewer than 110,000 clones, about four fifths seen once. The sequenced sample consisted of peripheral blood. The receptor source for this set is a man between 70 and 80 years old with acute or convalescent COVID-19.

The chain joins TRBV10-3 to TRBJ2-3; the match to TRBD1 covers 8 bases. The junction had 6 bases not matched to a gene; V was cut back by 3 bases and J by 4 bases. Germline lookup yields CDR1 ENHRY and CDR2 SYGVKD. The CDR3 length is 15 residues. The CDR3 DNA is TGTGCCATCAGTGAACAGACAGGGGCGGCAGATACGCAGTATTTT. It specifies CAISEQTGAADTQYF.

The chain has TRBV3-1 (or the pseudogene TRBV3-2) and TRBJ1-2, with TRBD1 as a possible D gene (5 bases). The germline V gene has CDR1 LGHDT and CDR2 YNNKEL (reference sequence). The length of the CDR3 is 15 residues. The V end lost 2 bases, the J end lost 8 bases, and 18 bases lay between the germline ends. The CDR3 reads CASSQNIGTAGGYTF. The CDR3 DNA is TGTGCCAGCAGCCAAAACATCGGGACGGCGGGAGGCTACACCTTC.

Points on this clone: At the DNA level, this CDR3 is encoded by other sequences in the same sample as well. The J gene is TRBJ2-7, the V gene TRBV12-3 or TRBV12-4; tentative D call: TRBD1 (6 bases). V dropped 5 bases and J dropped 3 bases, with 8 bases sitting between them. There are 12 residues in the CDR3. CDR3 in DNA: TGTGCCAGCAGTCTCAGGGGCTACGAGCAGTACTTC. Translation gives CASSLRGYEQYF.

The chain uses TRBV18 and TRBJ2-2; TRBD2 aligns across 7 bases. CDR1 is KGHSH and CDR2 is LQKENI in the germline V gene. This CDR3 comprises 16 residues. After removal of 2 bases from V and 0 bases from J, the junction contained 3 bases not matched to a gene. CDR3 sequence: CASSPLGLTNTGELFF. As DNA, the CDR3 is TGTGCCAGCTCACCATTGGGACTAACGAACACCGGGGAGCTGTTTTTT.

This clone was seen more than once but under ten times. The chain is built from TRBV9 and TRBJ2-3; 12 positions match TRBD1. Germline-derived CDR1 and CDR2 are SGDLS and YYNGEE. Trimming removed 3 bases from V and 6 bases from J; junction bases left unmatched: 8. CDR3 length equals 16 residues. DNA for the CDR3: TGTGCCAGCAGCGCCCGACCGGGACAGGGGGCTGATACGCAGTATTTT. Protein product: CASSARPGQGADTQYF. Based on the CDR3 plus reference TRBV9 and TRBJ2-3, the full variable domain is DSGVTQTPKHLITATGQRVTLRCSPRSGDLSVYWYQQSLDQGLQFLIQYYNGEERAKGNILERFSAQQFPDLHSELNLSSLELGDSALYFCASSARPGQGADTQYFGPGTRLTVL.

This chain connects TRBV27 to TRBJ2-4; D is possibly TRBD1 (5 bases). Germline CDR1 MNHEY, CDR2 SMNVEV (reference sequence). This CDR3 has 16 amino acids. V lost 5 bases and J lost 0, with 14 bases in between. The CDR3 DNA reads TGTGCCAGCAGTCTAGGGGCCTTACTAGCCAAAAACATTCAGTACTTC. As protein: CASSLGALLAKNIQYF.

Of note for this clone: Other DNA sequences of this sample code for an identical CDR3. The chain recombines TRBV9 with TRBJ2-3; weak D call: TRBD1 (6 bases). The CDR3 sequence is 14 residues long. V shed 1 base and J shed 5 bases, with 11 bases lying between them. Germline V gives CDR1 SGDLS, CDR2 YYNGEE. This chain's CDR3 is CASSVTQGEDTQYF. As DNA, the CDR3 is TGTGCCAGCAGCGTAACACAGGGAGAAGATACGCAGTATTTT.

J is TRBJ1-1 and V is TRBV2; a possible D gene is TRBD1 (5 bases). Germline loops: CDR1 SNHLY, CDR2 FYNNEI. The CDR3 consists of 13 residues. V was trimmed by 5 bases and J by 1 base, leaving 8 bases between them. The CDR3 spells CASSLQGNTEAFF. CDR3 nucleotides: TGTGCCAGCAGTCTCCAGGGGAACACTGAAGCTTTCTTT. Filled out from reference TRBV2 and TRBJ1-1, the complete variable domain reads EPEVTQTPSHQVTQMGQEVILRCVPISNHLYFYWYRQILGQKVEFLVSFYNNEISEKSEIFDDQFSVERPDGSNFTLKIRSTKLEDSAMYFCASSLQGNTEAFFGQGTRLTVV.

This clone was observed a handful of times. Written as DNA, the CDR3 is TGTGCCAGCAGCGCCCACGGGACACTCACTGAAGCTTTCTTT. Protein product: CASSAHGTLTEAFF. J is TRBJ1-1 and V is TRBV7-9; TRBD1 might be the D (6 bases). This CDR3 contains 14 residues. Trimming shortened V by 5 bases and J by 4 bases, and 14 bases separated the two germline ends. Looked up from germline, CDR1 is SEHNR and CDR2 is FQNEAQ (reference sequence).

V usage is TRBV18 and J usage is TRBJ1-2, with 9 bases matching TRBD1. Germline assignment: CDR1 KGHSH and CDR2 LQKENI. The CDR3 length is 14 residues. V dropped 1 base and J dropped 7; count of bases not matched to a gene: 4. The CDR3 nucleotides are TGTGCCAGCTCACCACAACAGGGGGCAAGTGGCTACACCTTC. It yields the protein CASSPQQGASGYTF.

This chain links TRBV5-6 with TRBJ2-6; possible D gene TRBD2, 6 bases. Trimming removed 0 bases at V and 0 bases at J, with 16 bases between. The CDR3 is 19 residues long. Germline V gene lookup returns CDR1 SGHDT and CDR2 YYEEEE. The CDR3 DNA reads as TGTGCCAGCAGCTTGGACCCGGGACTCGGACCCTCTGGGGCCAACGTCCTGACTTTC. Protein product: CASSLDPGLGPSGANVLTF.

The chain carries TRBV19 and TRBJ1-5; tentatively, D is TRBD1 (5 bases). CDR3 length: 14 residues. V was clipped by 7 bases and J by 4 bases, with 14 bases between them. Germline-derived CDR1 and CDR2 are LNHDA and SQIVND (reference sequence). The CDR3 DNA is TGTGCCAGTAAAGAAGGGGAAGGTAATCAGCCCCAGCATTTT. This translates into CASKEGEGNQPQHF.

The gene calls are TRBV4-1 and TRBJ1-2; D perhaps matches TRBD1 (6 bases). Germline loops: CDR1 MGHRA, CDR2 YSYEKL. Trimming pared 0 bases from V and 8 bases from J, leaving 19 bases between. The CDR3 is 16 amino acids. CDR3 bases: TGCGCCAGCAGCCAAGATTTAGTGGGGGGGCGACGGGGCTACACCTTC. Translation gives CASSQDLVGGRRGYTF.

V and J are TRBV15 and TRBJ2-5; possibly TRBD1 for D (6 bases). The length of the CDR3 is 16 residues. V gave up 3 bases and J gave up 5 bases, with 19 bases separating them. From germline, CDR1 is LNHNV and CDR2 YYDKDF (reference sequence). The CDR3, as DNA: TGTGCCACCAGCAGTCGATTTCCAGGGGCCGTGGAGACCCAGTACTTC. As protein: CATSSRFPGAVETQYF.

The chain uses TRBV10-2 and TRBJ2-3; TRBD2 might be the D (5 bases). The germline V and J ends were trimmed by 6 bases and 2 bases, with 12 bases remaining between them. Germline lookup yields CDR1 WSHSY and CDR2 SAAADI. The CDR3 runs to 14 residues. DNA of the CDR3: TGCGCCAGCAGACCCGGGGTTATCACAGATACGCAGTATTTT. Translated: CASRPGVITDTQYF.

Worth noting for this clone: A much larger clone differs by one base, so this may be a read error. CDR3 DNA sequence: TGTGCCAGCAGCTTTCGACAGGGGGACTATGGCTACACCTTC. Its translation is CASSFRQGDYGYTF. This sequence joins TRBV7-8 and TRBJ1-2; 9 bases fit TRBD1. CDR1 SGHVS and CDR2 FQNEAQ come from the germline V gene. V shed 3 bases, J shed 3 bases, and the junction held 2 bases outside the gene matches. The length of the CDR3 is 14 residues.

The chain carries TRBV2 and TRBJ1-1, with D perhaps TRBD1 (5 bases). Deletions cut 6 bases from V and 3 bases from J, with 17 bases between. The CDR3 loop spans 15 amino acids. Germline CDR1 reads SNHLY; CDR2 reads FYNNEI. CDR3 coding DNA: TGTGCCAGCAGGGGGGGACTCCTTGGGGACACTGAAGCTTTCTTT. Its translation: CASRGGLLGDTEAFF. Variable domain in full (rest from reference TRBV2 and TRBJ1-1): EPEVTQTPSHQVTQMGQEVILRCVPISNHLYFYWYRQILGQKVEFLVSFYNNEISEKSEIFDDQFSVERPDGSNFTLKIRSTKLEDSAMYFCASRGGLLGDTEAFFGQGTRLTVV.

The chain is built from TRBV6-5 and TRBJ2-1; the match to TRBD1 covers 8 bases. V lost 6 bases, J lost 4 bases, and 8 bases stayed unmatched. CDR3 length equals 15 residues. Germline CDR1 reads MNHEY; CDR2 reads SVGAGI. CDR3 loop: CASRPLGTGYNEQFF. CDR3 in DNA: TGTGCCAGCAGACCGCTCGGGACAGGATACAATGAGCAGTTCTTC.

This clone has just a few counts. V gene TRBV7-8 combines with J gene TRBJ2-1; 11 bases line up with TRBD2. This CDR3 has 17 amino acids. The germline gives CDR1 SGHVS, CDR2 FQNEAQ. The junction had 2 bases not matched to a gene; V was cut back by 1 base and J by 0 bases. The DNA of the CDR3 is TGTGCCAGCAGCTTAGTACTAGCGGGGGCCTCCTACAATGAGCAGTTCTTC. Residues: CASSLVLAGASYNEQFF.

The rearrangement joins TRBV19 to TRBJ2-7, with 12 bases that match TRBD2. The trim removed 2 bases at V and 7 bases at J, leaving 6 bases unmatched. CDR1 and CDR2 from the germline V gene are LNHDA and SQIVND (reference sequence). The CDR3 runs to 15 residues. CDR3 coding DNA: TGTGCCAGTAGTATAACGACTAGCGGGGGTAAGGAGCAGTACTTC. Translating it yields CASSITTSGGKEQYF.